The clone carrying this TCR beta chain was seen repeatedly, ten times or more. No antigen is known for it. This sample was taken from a study of neurological immune-mediated disorders. Findings and limits, study-wide: None of the CDR3 amino acid sequences of expanded clones were shared across subjects, and this suggested private repertoires in all groups.

Each CDR3 protein gets one entry after TCRdb re-called the 5' RACE reads with MiXCR. The table includes fewer than 90,000 distinct CDR3 sequences, approximately 5.2% detected once. V lost 7 bases and J lost 4, with 13 bases in between. This CDR3 contains 13 residues. CDR1 is MNHEY and CDR2 is SVGEGT in the germline V gene. J is TRBJ1-2 and V is TRBV6-2 or TRBV6-3; D may be TRBD1 (5 bases). This sequence was found in a man aged 18 to 35 with multiple sclerosis. The sequencing input was PBMCs. CDR3: CASTPGLSYGYTF. CDR3 nucleotides: TGTGCCAGCACCCCGGGACTGAGCTATGGCTACACCTTC.